The rows below give T cell receptor beta chains drawn from one sample of a study of blood T cell repertoires in COVID-19. Sequencing was performed with immunoSEQ multiplex PCR; in TCRdb, only in-frame clones are kept and a portion is missing. The sample contains 250,000 to 400,000 clones, about 87% of which appear only once. Sequenced sample: peripheral blood. Receptors originate from a woman in her 30s with COVID-19, enrolled during active disease. CDR3s leave out the opening cysteine and the closing phenylalanine or tryptophan. A D gene is named only where the DNA matches it firmly.

d_call v_call cdr3_aa
. TRBV15 ATSRATGWDEKLF
. TRBV6-5 ASSRTVKNSPLH
. TRBV9 ASSVHRDSYTEAF
. TRBV19 ASTPLGGEKLF
. TRBV5-8 ASSRGENQPQH
. TRBV6-2/TRBV6-3 ASSYTPEADTQY
. TRBV5-1 ASSLTGIGNTEAF
. TRBV7-2 ASSPGFSNQPQH
TRBD2 TRBV9 ASSVGLAGGSDTQY
. TRBV19 ASSKGGADTQY
TRBD1 TRBV9 ASSVGQGPYEQY
. TRBV2 ASSEFRGDYGYT
TRBD1 TRBV28 ASSLTTGARAKNIQY
. TRBV28 ASSLVENYGYT
TRBD2 TRBV9 ASSNGLVADTQY
TRBD1 TRBV7-2 ASSLGQGEPGELF
. TRBV29-1 SVVGRGARDTEAF
. TRBV18 ASSAKNEVTGELF
. TRBV5-1 ASSLGDTYNSPLH
. TRBV11-2 ASSLDHGGNSPLH
TRBD1 TRBV5-1 ASSLETGADSPLH
. TRBV13 ASSLEASSEQF
TRBD2 TRBV6-2/TRBV6-3 ASSSPAGDPLGGEQF
. TRBV7-2 ASSPWRSGMHTEAF
TRBD1 TRBV4-3 ASSQDRQGEGTDTQY
. TRBV4-1 ASSQGQGLSPLH
TRBD1 TRBV3-1/TRBV3-2 ASSQVGTGGSGYT
. TRBV5-1 ASSPPADEQF
TRBD2 TRBV30 AWSVDGGFWNEQF
. TRBV11-1 ASSLAPDSYNEQF
TRBD1 TRBV11-2 AETGAGEQY
TRBD1 TRBV30 AWRLDRGTEAF
TRBD1 TRBV27 ASSPGTGGLRFKGYT
. TRBV12-3/TRBV12-4 ASSLGRTYEQY